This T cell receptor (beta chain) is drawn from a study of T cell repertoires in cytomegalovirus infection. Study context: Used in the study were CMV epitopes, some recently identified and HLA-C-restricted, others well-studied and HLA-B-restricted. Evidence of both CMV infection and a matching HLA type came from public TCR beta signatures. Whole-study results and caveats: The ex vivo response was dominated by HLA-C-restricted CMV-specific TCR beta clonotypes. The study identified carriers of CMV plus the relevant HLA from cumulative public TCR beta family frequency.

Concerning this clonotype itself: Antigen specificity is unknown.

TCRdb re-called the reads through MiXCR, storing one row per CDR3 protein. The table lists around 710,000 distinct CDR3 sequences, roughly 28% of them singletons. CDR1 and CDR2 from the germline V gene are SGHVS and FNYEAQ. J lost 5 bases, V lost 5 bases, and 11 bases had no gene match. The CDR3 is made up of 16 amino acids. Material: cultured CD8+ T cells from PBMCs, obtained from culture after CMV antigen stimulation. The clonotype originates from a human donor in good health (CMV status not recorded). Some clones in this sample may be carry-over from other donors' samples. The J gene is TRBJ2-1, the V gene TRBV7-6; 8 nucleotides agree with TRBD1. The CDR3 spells CASSAGIRGRDNEQFF. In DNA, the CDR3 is TGTGCCAGCAGCGCCGGGATCAGGGGGCGCGACAATGAGCAGTTCTTC.